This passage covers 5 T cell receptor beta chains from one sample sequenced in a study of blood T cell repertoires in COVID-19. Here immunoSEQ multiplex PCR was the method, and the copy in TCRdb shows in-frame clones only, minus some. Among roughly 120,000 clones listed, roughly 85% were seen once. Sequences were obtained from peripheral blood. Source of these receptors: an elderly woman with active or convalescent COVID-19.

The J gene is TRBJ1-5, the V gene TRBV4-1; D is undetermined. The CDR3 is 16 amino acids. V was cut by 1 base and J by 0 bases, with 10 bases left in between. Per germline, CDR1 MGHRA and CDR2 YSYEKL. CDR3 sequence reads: CASSQGLAYSNQPQHF. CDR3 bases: TGCGCCAGCAGCCAAGGATTGGCATATAGCAATCAGCCCCAGCATTTT.

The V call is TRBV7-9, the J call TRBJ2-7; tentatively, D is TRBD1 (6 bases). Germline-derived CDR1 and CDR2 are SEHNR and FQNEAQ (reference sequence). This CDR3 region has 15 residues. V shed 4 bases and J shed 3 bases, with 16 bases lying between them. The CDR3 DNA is TGTGCCAGCAGCTCGAGTCTAGGGACATACTACGAGCAGTACTTC. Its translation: CASSSSLGTYYEQYF.

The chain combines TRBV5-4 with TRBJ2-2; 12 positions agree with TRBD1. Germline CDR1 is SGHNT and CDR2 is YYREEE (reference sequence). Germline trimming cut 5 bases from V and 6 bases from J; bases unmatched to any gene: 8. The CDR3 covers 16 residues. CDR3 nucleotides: TGTGCCAGCAGTCGACCGGGACAGGGGGCAGCCGGGGAGCTGTTTTTT. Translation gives CASSRPGQGAAGELFF.

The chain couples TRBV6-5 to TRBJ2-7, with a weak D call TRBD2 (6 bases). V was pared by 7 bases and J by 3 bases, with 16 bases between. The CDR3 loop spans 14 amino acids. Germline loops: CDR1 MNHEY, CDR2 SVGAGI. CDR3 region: CASTTVHGGYEQYF. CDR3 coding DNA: TGTGCCAGCACCACCGTTCACGGGGGCTACGAGCAGTACTTC.

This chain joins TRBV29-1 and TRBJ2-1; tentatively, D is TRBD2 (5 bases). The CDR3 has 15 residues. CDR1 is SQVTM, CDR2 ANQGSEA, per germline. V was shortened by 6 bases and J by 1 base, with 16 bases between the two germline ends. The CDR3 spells CSVEGFGRSYNEQFF. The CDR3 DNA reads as TGCAGCGTCGAGGGATTCGGCCGGTCCTACAATGAGCAGTTCTTC.